Sequencing of this T cell receptor (beta chain) was carried out in a study of human T cells and chemical hapten exposure. Across the whole study: Donors were sensitized with 2% DPC on the upper inner arm.

This sample's time point: pre-sensitization, week 0. The treatment was: therapeutic diphenylcyclopropenone sensitization with weekly scalp DPC. The total RNA was obtained from whole blood that was not fractionated. The library tagged each cDNA molecule with unique molecular identifiers. One entry per CDR3 protein, called by TCRdb with MiXCR from the RACE reads. The table shows more than 250,000 distinct CDR3 sequences, with 7.5% to 10% occurring only once. This sample comprised whole blood, obtained in connection with sensitization to the hapten diphenylcyclopropenone (DPC). The receptor comes from a woman in her thirties or forties with alopecia areata. Some clones in this sample may be carry-over from other donors' samples.

CDR3 protein: CASSLSSTFPGELFF. CDR3 DNA sequence: TGTGCCAGCAGCTTAAGTAGTACTTTCCCCGGGGAGCTGTTTTTT. This sequence joins TRBV7-3 and TRBJ2-2; D gene unclear. The length of the CDR3 is 15 residues. From germline, CDR1 is SGHTA and CDR2 FQGTGA. Trimming cost V 1 base and J 6 bases, with 12 bases left between them.